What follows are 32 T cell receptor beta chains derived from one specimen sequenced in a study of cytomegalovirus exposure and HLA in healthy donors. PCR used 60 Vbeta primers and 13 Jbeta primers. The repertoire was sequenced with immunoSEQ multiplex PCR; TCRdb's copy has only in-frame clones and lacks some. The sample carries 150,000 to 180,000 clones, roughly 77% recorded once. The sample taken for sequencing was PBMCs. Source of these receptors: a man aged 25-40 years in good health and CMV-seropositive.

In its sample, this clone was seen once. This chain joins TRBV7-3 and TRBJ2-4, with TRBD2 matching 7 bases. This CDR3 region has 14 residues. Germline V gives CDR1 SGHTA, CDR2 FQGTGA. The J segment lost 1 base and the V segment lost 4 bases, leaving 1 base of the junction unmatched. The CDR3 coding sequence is TGTGCCAGCAGCTCGACTAGCGCCAAAAACATTCAGTACTTC. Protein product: CASSSTSAKNIQYF.

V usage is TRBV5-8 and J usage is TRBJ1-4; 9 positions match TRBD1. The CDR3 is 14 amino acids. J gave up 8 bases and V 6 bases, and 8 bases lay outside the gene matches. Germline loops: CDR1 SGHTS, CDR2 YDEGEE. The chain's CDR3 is CASNPGQGSEKLFF. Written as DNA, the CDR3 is TGTGCCAGCAATCCGGGACAGGGAAGCGAAAAACTGTTTTTT.

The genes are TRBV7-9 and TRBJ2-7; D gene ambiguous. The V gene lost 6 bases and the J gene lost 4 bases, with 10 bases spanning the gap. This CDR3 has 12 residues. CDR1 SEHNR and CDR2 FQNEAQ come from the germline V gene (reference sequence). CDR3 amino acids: CASSSSAYEQYF. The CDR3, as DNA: TGTGCCAGCAGTTCCAGTGCTTACGAGCAGTACTTC. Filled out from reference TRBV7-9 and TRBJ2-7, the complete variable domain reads DTGVSQNPRHKITKRGQNVTFRCDPISEHNRLYWYRQTLGQGPEFLTYFQNEAQLEKSRLLSDRFSAERPKGSFSTLEIQRTEQGDSAMYLCASSSSAYEQYFGPGTRLTVT.

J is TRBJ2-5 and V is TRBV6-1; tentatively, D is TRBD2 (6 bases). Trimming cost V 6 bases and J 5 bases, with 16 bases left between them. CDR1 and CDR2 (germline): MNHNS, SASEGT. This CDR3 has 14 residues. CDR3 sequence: CASRLKEGRETQYF. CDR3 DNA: TGTGCCAGCAGACTCAAGGAGGGAAGGGAGACCCAGTACTTC.

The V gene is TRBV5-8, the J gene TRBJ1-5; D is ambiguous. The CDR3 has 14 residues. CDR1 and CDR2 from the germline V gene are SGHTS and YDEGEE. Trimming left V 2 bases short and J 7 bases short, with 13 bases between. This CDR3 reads CASSFSPGGQPQHF. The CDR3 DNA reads TGTGCCAGCAGCTTTTCTCCGGGTGGACAGCCCCAGCATTTT. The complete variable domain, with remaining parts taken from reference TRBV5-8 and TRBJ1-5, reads EAGVTQSPTHLIKTRGQQATLRCSPISGHTSVYWYQQALGLGLQFLLWYDEGEERNRGNFPPRFSGRQFPNYSSELNVNALELEDSALYLCASSFSPGGQPQHFGDGTRLSIL.

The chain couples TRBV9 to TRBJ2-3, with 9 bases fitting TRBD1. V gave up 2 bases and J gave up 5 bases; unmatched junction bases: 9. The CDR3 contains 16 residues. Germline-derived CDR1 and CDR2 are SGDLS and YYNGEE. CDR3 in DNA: TGTGCCAGCAGCGTTGAACAGGGGGCGTCGGGAGATACGCAGTATTTT. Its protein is CASSVEQGASGDTQYF.

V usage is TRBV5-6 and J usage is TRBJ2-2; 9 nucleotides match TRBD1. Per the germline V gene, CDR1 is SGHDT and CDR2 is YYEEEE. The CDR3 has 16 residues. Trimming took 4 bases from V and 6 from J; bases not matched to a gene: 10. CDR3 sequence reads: CASSVTGTGRAGELFF. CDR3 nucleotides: TGTGCCAGCAGCGTGACCGGGACAGGGAGGGCCGGGGAGCTGTTTTTT.

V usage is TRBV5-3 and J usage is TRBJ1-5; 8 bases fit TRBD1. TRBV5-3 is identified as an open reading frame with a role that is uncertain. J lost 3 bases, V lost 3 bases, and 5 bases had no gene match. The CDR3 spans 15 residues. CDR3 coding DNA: TGTGCCAGAAGCTCCGGACAGGGACACAATCAGCCCCAGCATTTT. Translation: CARSSGQGHNQPQHF.

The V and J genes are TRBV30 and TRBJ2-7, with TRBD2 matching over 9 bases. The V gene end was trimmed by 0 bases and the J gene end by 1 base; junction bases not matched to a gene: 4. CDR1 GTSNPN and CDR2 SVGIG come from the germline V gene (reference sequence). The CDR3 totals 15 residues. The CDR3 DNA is TGTGCCTGGAGTGTACGACTAGCGGTTTCCTACGAGCAGTACTTC. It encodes CAWSVRLAVSYEQYF.

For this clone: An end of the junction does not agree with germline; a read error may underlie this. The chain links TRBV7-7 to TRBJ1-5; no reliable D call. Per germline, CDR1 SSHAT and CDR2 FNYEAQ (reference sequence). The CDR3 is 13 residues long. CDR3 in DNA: TGTGCTAGCAGCCCTAGTCCGAATCAGCCCCAGCATTTT. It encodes CASSPSPNQPQHF. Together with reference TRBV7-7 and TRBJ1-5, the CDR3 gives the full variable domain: GAGVSQSPRYKVTKRGQDVTLRCDPISSHATLYWYQQALGQGPEFLTYFNYEAQPDKSGLPSDRFSAERPEGSISTLTIQRTEQRDSAMYRCASSPSPNQPQHFGDGTRLSIL.

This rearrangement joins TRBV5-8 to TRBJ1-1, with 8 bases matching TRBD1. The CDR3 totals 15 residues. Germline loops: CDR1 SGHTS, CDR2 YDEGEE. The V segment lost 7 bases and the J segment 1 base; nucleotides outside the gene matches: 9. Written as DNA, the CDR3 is TGTGCCAGCCTCGACAGGGGTAGGACGAACACTGAAGCTTTCTTT. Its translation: CASLDRGRTNTEAFF.

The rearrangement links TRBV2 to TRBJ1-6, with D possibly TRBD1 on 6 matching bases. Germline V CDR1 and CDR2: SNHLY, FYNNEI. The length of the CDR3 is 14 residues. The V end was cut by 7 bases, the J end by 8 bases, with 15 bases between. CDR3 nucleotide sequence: TGTGCCAGCACCGGGGGGCAGGGTGATTCACCCCTCCACTTT. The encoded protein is CASTGGQGDSPLHF.

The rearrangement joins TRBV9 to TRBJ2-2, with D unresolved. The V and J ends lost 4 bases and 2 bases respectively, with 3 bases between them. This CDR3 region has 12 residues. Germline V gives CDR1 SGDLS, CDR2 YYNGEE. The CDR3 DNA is TGTGCCAGCAGCCCAAACACCGGGGAGCTGTTTTTT. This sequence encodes CASSPNTGELFF.

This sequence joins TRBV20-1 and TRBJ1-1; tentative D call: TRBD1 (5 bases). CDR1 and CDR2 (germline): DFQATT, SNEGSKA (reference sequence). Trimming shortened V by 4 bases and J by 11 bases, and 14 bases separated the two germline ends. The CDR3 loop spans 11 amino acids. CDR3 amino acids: CSATSRGDAFF. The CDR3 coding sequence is TGCAGTGCTACCTCACGGGGGGACGCTTTCTTT.

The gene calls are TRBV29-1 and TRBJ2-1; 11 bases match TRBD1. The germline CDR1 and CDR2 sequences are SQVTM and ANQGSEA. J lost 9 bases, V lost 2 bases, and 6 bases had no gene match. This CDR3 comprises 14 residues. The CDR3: CSVERTGGWSEQFF. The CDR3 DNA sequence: TGCAGCGTTGAAAGGACAGGGGGCTGGAGTGAGCAGTTCTTC.

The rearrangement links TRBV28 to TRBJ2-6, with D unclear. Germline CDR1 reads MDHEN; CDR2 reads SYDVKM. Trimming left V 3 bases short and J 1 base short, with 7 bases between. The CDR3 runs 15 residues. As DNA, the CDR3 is TGTGCCAGCAGTTTTGGGCAATCTGGGGCCAACGTCCTGACTTTC. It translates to CASSFGQSGANVLTF.

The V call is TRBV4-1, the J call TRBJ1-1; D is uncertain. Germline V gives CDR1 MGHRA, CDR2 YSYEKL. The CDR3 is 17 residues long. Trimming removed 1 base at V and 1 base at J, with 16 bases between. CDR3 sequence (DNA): TGCGCCAGCAGCCAAGCTTCCCCCGGTGGGCGGAACACTGAAGCTTTCTTT. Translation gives CASSQASPGGRNTEAFF.

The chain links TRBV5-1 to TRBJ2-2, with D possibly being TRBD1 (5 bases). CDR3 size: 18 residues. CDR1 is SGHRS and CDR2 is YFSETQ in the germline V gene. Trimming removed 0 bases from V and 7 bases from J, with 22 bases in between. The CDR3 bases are TGCGCCAGCAGCTTGGCTGGCAACAGGCCGGCAAAGGGCGGGGAGCTGTTTTTT. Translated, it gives CASSLAGNRPAKGGELFF.

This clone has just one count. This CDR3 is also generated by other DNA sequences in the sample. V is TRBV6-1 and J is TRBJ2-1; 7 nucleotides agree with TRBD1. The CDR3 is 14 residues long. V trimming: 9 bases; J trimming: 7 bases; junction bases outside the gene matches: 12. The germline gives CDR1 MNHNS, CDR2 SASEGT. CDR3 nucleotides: TGTGCCAGTACTCCCCGGACAGGCGATAATGAGCAGTTCTTC. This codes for CASTPRTGDNEQFF.

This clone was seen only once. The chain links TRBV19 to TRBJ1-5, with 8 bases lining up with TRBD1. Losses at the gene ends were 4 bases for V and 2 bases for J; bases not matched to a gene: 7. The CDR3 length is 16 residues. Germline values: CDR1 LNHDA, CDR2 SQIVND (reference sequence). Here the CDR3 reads CASSSRTGKGNQPQHF. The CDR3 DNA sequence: TGTGCCAGTAGTAGTCGGACAGGGAAAGGCAATCAGCCCCAGCATTTT.

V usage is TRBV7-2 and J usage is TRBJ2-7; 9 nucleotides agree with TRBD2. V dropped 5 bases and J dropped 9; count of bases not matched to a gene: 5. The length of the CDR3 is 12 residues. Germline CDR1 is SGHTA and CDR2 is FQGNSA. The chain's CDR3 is CASSPGLAAQYF. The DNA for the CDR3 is TGTGCCAGCAGCCCGGGACTAGCTGCGCAGTACTTC. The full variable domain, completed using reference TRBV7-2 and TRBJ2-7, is GAGVSQSPSNKVTEKGKDVELRCDPISGHTALYWYRQSLGQGLEFLIYFQGNSAPDKSGLPSDRFSAERTGGSVSTLTIQRTQQEDSAVYLCASSPGLAAQYFGPGTRLTVT.

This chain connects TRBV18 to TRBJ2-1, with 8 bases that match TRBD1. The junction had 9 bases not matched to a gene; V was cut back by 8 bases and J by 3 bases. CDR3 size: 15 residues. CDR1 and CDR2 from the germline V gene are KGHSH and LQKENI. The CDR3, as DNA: TGTGCCAGCGCTTCACTACAGGGGGGCTACAATGAGCAGTTCTTC. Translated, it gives CASASLQGGYNEQFF.

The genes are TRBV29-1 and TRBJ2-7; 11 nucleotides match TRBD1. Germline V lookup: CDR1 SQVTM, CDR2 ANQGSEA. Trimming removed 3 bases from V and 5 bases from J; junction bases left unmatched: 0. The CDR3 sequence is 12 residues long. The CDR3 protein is CSVEGQGDEQYF. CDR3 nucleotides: TGCAGCGTTGAGGGACAGGGGGACGAGCAGTACTTC.

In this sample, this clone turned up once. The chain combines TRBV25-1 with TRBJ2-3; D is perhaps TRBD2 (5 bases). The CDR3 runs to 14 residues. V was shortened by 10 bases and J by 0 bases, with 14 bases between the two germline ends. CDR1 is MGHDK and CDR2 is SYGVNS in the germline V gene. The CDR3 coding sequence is TGTGCCACGGCAGGAGGCTCTAGCACAGATACGCAGTATTTT. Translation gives CATAGGSSTDTQYF. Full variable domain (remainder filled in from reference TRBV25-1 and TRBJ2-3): EADIYQTPRYLVIGTGKKITLECSQTMGHDKMYWYQQDPGMELHLIHYSYGVNSTEKGDLSSESTVSRIRTEHFPLTLESARPSHTSQYLCATAGGSSTDTQYFGPGTRLTVL.

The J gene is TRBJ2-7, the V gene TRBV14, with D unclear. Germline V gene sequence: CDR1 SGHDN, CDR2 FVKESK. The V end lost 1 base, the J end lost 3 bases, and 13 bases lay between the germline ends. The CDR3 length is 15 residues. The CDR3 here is CASSQVGLGDYEQYF. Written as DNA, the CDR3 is TGTGCCAGCAGCCAAGTAGGTCTGGGCGACTACGAGCAGTACTTC.

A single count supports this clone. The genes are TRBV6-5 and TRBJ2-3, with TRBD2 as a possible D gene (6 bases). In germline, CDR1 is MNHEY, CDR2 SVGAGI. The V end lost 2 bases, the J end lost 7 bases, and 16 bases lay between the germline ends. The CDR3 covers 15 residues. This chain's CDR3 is CASSYTGSKEHTQYF. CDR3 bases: TGTGCCAGCAGTTACACCGGGAGTAAAGAACATACGCAGTATTTT.

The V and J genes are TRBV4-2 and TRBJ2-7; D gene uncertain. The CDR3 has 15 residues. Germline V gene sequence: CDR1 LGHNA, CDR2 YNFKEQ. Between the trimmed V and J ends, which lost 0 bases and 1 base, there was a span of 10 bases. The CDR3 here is CASSQERSSSYEQYF. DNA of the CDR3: TGTGCCAGCAGCCAAGAACGGAGCAGTTCCTACGAGCAGTACTTC.

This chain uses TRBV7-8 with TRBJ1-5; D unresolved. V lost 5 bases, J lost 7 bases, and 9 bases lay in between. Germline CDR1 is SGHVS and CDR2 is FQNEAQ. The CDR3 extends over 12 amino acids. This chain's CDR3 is CASSPRAQPQHF. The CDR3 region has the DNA TGTGCCAGCAGCCCCCGAGCGCAGCCCCAGCATTTT.

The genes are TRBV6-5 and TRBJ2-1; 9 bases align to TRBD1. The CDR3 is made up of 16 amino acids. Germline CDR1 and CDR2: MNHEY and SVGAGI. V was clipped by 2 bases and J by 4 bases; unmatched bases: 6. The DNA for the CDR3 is TGTGCCAGCAGTTACCACGCGGGACAGGGTTACAATGAGCAGTTCTTC. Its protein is CASSYHAGQGYNEQFF.

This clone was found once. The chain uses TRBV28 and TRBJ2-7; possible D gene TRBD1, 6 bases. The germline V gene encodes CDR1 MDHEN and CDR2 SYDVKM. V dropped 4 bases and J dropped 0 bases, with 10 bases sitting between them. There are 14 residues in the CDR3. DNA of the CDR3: TGTGCCAGCAGTTCAGGACAGCCCTCCTACGAGCAGTACTTC. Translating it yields CASSSGQPSYEQYF.

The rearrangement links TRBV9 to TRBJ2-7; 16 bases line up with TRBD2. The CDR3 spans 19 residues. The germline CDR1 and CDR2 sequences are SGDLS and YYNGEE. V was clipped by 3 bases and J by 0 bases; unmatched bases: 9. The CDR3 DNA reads TGTGCCAGCAGCGGACGTGCCGGGACTAGCGGGGGGGCCTCCTACGAGCAGTACTTC. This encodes CASSGRAGTSGGASYEQYF.

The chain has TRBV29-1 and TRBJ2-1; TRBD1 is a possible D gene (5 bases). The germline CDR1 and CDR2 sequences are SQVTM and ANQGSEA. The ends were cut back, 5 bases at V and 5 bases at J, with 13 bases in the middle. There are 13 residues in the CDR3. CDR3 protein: CSVRSTGHNEQFF. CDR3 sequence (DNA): TGCAGCGTTCGGTCCACAGGCCACAATGAGCAGTTCTTC.